The rows below give T cell receptor beta chains drawn from one sample of a study of identical twins. MiXCR, run by TCRdb on the 5' RACE reads, gives a single entry per CDR3 protein. Among roughly 1,500,000 distinct CDR3 sequences listed, under 35% were seen once. Sequenced material: cord blood. Receptor source: a newborn girl in good health. Each CDR3 is given with its conserved first and last residue. The order of the fields is J gene, V gene, CDR3 protein.

TRBJ2-5,TRBV12-3/TRBV12-4,CASSFPPQETQYF
TRBJ1-5,TRBV5-8,CASSSGTYQPQHF
TRBJ2-3,TRBV11-2,CASSLVLGPSDTQYF
TRBJ2-5,TRBV7-2,CASSLVVGRVGNEQYF
TRBJ2-1,TRBV29-1,CSVGPGGSYNEQFF
TRBJ2-3,TRBV9,CASSERGGASTDTRYF
TRBJ1-2,TRBV18,CASSVQTAAVNYGYTF
TRBJ2-1,TRBV7-2,CASSPRTSGTSYNEQFF
TRBJ2-7,TRBV5-1,CASSLNPGTGSYEQYF
TRBJ1-5,TRBV12-3/TRBV12-4,CASSLAQGGGASNQPQHF
TRBJ2-5,TRBV20-1,CSATQGGRGRHGQYF
-,TRBV12-3/TRBV12-4,CASSPGQARGNEQYF
TRBJ1-2,TRBV21-1,CILIRGPNYGYAF
TRBJ2-4,TRBV5-1,CASSYRGDGAKNIQYF
TRBJ1-4,TRBV3-1,CASSHMGKQEKLFF
TRBJ2-7,TRBV5-1,CASSSPKINGEQYF
TRBJ2-7,TRBV6-5,CASSSRQGAHFWVPKQYF
TRBJ2-1,TRBV27,CASSALQPDEQFF
TRBJ2-3,TRBV2,CASTTGLGFSDTQYF
TRBJ2-1,TRBV20-1,CSASQGPEQFF
TRBJ2-4,TRBV7-8,CASSWDRGAKNIQYF
TRBJ2-1,TRBV10-3,CAISESGGKQFF
TRBJ2-5,TRBV7-2,CASSLGASGTSMVKTQYF
TRBJ2-3,TRBV5-1,CASSFGTSEGMDTQYF
TRBJ1-2,TRBV9,CASSVDVGSPGSGYTF
TRBJ1-2,TRBV29-1,CSVVRTDGYTF
TRBJ2-7,TRBV6-2/TRBV6-3,CASSYPGLAGLYEQYF
TRBJ2-5,TRBV6-1,CASTKGQAEETQYF
-,TRBV11-2,CASSPRVSLNEQYF
TRBJ1-2,TRBV6-6,CASRDRGRYGYTF
TRBJ1-1,TRBV5-1,CASMTLGSTEAFF
TRBJ2-1,TRBV5-6,CASSFATSLYNEQFF
TRBJ1-1,TRBV7-2,CAGSLGRSSEAFF
TRBJ1-1,TRBV5-1,CASSLWVGRPDMNTEDFF
TRBJ1-2,TRBV4-1,CASRGYRDRGYGYTF
TRBJ2-1,TRBV3-1,CASSQATGYEQFF
TRBJ1-5,TRBV6-2/TRBV6-3,CASSYWNDQPQHF
TRBJ2-7,TRBV28,CASSLGQGWSYEQYF
TRBJ1-5,TRBV19,CASSPQGTDNQPQHF
TRBJ2-3,TRBV6-9,CATQRETSTDTQYF
TRBJ2-7,TRBV9,CASSGSSLEQYF
TRBJ2-4,TRBV7-2,CASSLATSIQYF
TRBJ1-1,TRBV24-1,CATKEGQGTEAFF
TRBJ2-6,TRBV5-1,CASSRLFTGDGANVLTF
TRBJ2-5,TRBV9,CASSVGTSGDYNEQYF
TRBJ1-6,TRBV6-2/TRBV6-3,CASSYHRFLGAYNSPLHF
TRBJ2-3,TRBV10-3,CAISERGAGPSTDTQYF
TRBJ1-3,TRBV7-9,CASSLVGASGNTIYF
TRBJ2-1,TRBV25-1,CASSGDNNEQFF
TRBJ1-2,TRBV12-3/TRBV12-4,CASSPSTAAYGYTF
TRBJ2-1,TRBV7-9,CASSPRTSGSLNEQFF
TRBJ2-3,TRBV10-2,CTSSRLGLAGPDTQYF
TRBJ2-5,TRBV4-2,CASSQDSTRGRTQYF
TRBJ2-7,TRBV7-2,CASSPQGQAYEQYF
TRBJ2-2,TRBV5-1,CASSLGSLNTGELFF